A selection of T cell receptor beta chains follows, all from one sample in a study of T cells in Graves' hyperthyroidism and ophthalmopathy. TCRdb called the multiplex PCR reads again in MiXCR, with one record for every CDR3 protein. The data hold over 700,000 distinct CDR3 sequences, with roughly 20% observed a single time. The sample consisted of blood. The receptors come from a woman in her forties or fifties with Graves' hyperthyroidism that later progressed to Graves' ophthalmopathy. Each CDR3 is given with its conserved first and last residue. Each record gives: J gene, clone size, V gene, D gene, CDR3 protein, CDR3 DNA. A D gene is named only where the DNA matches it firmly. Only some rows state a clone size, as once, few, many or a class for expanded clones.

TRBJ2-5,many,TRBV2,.,CASSEHRGQETQYF,TGTGCCAGCAGTGAACACCGGGGTCAAGAGACCCAGTACTTC
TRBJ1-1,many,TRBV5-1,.,CASSLAQQNTEAFF,TGCGCCAGCAGCTTGGCGCAGCAGAACACTGAAGCTTTCTTT
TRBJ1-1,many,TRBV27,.,CASSPRRGGSTEAFF,TGTGCCAGCAGTCCCCGCCGCGGGGGTTCGACTGAAGCTTTCTTT
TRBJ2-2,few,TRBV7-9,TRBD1,CASSSPGGEELFF,TGTGCCAGCAGCTCTCCAGGGGGCGAGGAGCTGTTTTTT
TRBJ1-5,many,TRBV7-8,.,CASSQRGIQPQHF,TGTGCCAGCAGCCAAAGGGGTATTCAGCCCCAGCATTTT
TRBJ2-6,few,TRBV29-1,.,CSVEEGGRGANVLTF,TGCAGCGTTGAAGAGGGGGGTCGTGGGGCCAACGTCCTGACTTTC
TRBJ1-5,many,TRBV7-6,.,CASSLGHPNQPQHF,TGTGCCAGCAGCTTAGGACACCCAAATCAGCCCCAGCATTTT
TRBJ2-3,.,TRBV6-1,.,CASRPSRSWLLLDTQYF,TGTGCCAGCCGCCCATCGAGATCGTGGCTTCTGTTAGATACGCAGTATTTT
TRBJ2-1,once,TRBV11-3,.,CASSLTPGDGHEQFF,TGTGCCAGCAGCTTAACACCAGGGGATGGTCATGAGCAGTTCTTC
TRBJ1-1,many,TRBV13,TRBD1,CASSGVGTGVTTEAFF,TGTGCCAGCAGCGGCGTAGGGACAGGGGTGACCACTGAAGCTTTCTTT
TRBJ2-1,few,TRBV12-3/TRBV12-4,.,CASSQPTPGEQFF,TGTGCCAGCAGCCAACCGACTCCGGGGGAGCAGTTCTTC
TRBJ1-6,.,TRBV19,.,CASSIVVGGRSSYNSPLHF,TGTGCCAGTAGTATCGTCGTGGGGGGGCGAAGCTCCTATAATTCACCCCTCCACTTT
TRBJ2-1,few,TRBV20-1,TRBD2,CSAGLAGFSSYNEQFF,TGCAGTGCTGGACTAGCGGGGTTTAGCTCCTACAATGAGCAGTTCTTC
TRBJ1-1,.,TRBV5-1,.,CASSLEGWAEAFF,TGCGCCAGCAGCTTGGAGGGCTGGGCTGAAGCTTTCTTT
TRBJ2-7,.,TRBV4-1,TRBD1,CASSQDWTGYYEQYF,TGCGCCAGCAGCCAAGATTGGACAGGCTACTACGAGCAGTACTTC
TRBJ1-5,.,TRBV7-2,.,CASSLGGGWPQHF,TGTGCCAGCAGCTTAGGGGGAGGGTGGCCCCAGCATTTT
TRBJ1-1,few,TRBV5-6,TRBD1,CASSFDRGGEAFF,TGTGCCAGCAGTTTCGACAGGGGCGGTGAAGCTTTCTTT
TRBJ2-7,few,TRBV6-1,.,CASSRGIYEQYF,TGTGCCAGCAGCCGGGGCATCTACGAGCAGTACTTC
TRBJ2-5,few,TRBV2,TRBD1,CASSGLTGTQETQYF,TGTGCCAGCAGTGGGCTGACAGGGACCCAAGAGACCCAGTACTTC
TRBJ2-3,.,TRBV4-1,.,CASRVVGTDTQYF,TGCGCCAGCAGAGTGGTGGGCACAGATACGCAGTATTTT
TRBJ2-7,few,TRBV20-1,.,CSARLSQGGVSSYEQYF,TGCAGTGCTAGACTATCACAGGGAGGGGTTAGCTCCTACGAGCAGTACTTC
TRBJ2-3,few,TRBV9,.,CASSSRAPSTDTQYF,TGTGCCAGCAGCTCCCGAGCCCCTAGCACAGATACGCAGTATTTT
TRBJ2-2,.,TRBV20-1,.,CSASGGLDTGELFF,TGCAGTGCTAGCGGGGGATTGGACACCGGGGAGCTGTTTTTT
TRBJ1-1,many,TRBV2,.,CASSSHRGQNTEAFF,TGTGCCAGCAGTTCCCACCGCGGACAGAACACTGAAGCTTTCTTT
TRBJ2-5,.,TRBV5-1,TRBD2,CASKISSGGGETQYF,TGCGCCAGCAAGATTTCAAGCGGGGGGGGAGAGACCCAGTACTTC
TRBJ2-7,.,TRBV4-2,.,CASSQEGRGVLSYEQYF,TGTGCCAGCAGCCAAGAAGGTAGGGGAGTCCTCTCCTACGAGCAGTACTTC
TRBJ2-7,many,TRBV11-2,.,CASSPPGTYEQYF,TGTGCCAGCAGCCCACCCGGGACCTACGAGCAGTACTTC
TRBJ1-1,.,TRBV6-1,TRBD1,CAAGEGTGVLNTEAFF,TGTGCCGCTGGGGAGGGGACAGGGGTTTTGAACACTGAAGCTTTCTTT
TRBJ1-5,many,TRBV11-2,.,CASSRQVDQPQHF,TGTGCCAGCAGCCGACAGGTGGATCAGCCCCAGCATTTT
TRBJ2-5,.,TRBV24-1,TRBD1,CATSAGTGREQETQYF,TGTGCCACCAGTGCCGGGACAGGGAGAGAACAAGAGACCCAGTACTTC
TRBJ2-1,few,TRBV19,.,CASSRRGLSSYNEQFF,TGTGCCAGTAGTCGGAGGGGGCTTAGCTCCTACAATGAGCAGTTCTTC
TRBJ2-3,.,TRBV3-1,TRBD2,CASTQGGGALDTQYF,TGTGCCAGCACCCAGGGCGGGGGGGCGCTTGATACGCAGTATTTT
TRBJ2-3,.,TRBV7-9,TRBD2,CASSLLASGGTDTQYF,TGTGCCAGCAGCTTACTAGCTAGCGGGGGCACAGATACGCAGTATTTT
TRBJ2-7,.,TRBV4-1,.,CASSPLAGSPYEQYF,TGCGCCAGCAGCCCCCTCGCGGGGTCGCCCTACGAGCAGTACTTC
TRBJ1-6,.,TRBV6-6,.,CASSYSATEFSHF,TGTGCCAGCAGTTACTCGGCGACAGAATTTAGCCACTTT
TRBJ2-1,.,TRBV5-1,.,CASSLDIILTYNEQFF,TGCGCCAGCAGCTTGGATATAATTCTTACCTACAATGAGCAGTTCTTC